This TCR beta chain was identified in a study of blood T cell repertoires in COVID-19. As for the study in general: Sample material is recorded as cDNA or gDNA derived from T cells, B-cell-depleted T cells, or PBMCs.

TCRdb's copy holds only in-frame clones and misses some; the assay was immunoSEQ multiplex PCR. The table lists 270,000 or so clones, just under 90% of them singletons. CDR3 length: 17 residues. The receptor comes from a woman aged 25 to 39 with COVID-19, enrolled during active disease. Sequencing used peripheral blood. The chain is built from TRBV21-1 and TRBJ2-1; the table's D call, TRBD1, has no DNA check behind it. TRBV21-1 is listed as a pseudogene. The CDR3 DNA sequence: TGTGCCAGCAGCAAACCCCTTTTTCGGACAGGGGATAATGAGCAGTTCTTC. This encodes CASSKPLFRTGDNEQFF.